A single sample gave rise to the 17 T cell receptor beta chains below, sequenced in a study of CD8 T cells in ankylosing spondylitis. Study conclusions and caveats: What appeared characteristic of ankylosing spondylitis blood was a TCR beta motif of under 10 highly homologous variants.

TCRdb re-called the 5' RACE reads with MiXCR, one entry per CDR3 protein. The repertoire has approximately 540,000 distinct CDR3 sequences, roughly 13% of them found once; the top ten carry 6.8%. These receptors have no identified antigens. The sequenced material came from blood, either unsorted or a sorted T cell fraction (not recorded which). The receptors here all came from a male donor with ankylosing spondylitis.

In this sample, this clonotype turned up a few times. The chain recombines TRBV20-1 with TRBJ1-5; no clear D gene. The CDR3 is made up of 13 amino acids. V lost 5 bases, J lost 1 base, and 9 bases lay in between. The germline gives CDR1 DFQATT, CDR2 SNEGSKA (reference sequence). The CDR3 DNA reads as TGCAGTGCTCTTGCAGGAAGCAATCAGCCCCAGCATTTT. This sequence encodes CSALAGSNQPQHF.

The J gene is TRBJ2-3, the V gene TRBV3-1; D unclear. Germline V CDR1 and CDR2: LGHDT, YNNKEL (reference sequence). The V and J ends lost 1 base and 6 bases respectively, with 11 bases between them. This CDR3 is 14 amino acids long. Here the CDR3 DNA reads TGTGCCAGCAGCCAAGTTGGATTTAGGGATACGCAGTATTTT. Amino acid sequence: CASSQVGFRDTQYF.

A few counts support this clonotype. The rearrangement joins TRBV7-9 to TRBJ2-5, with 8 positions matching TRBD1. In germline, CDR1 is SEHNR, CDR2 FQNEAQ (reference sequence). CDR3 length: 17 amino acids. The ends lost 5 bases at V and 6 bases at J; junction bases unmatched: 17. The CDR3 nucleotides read TGTGCCAGCAGCCCGAGATCGTTGCGACAGGGGTGGCAGACCCAGTACTTC. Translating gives CASSPRSLRQGWQTQYF.

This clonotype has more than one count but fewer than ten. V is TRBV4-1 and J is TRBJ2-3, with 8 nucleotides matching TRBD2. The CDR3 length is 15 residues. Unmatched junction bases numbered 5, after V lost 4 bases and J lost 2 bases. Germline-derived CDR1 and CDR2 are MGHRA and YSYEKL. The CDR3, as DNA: TGCGCCAGCAGCCCGTTAGCGGGAAACACAGATACGCAGTATTTT. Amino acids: CASSPLAGNTDTQYF.

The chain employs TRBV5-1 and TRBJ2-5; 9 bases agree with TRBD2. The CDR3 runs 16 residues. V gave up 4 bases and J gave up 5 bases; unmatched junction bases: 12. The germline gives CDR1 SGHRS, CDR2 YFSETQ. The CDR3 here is CASSPAARGGGETQYF. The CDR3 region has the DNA TGCGCCAGCAGCCCCGCCGCGCGGGGGGGAGGTGAGACCCAGTACTTC.

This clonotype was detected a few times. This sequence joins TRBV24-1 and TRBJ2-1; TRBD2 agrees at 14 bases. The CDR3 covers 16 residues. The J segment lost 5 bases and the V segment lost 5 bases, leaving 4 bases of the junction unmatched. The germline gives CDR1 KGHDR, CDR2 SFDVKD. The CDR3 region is CATSGTSGGTNNEQFF. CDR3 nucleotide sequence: TGTGCCACCAGTGGGACTAGCGGGGGGACTAACAATGAGCAGTTCTTC.

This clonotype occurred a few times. The CDR3 here is CSVAGLTTNEKLFF. In nucleotides, the CDR3 is TGCAGCGTCGCAGGGTTGACAACTAATGAAAAACTGTTTTTT. The chain employs TRBV29-1 and TRBJ1-4; D is possibly TRBD1 (5 bases). V was shortened by 6 bases and J by 0 bases, with 11 bases between the two germline ends. The CDR3 length is 14 residues. Germline-derived CDR1 and CDR2 are SQVTM and ANQGSEA.

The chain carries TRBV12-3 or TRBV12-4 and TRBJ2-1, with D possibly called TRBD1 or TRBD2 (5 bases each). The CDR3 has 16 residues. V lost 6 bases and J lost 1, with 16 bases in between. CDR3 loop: CASSKRGGGSYNEQFF. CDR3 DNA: TGTGCCAGCAGCAAACGAGGTGGGGGTTCCTACAATGAGCAGTTCTTC.

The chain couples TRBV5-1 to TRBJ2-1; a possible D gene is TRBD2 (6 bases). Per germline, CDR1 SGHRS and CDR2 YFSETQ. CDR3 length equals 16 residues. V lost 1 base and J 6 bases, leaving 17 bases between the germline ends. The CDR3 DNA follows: TGCGCCAGCAGCTTGATTGGGGACTCCTTCGTCAATGAGCAGTTCTTC. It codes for CASSLIGDSFVNEQFF.

For the CDR3, the DNA is TGTGCCAGCAGCCACACAGATTCCTACGAGCAGTACGTC. Translated: CASSHTDSYEQYV. This chain links TRBV3-1 with TRBJ2-7; no reliable D call. The germline gives CDR1 LGHDT, CDR2 YNNKEL (reference sequence). This CDR3 region has 13 residues. The germline V and J ends were trimmed by 3 bases and 1 base, with 7 bases remaining between them.

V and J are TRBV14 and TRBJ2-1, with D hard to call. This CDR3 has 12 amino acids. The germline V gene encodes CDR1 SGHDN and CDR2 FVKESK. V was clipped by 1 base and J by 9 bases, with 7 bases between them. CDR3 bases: TGTGCCAGCAGCCAAGTCGGTCCTGAGCAGTTCTTC. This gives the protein CASSQVGPEQFF.

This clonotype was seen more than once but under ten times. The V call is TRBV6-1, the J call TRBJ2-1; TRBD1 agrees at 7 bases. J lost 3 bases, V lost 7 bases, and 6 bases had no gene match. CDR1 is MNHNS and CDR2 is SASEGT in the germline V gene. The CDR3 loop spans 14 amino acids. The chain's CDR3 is CASTRQGDYNEQFF. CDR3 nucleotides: TGTGCCAGCACCAGACAGGGCGACTACAATGAGCAGTTCTTC.

The CDR3, as DNA: TGTGCCAGCTCGTCACTAGACACAGCCGGGGAGCTGTTTTTT. Protein product: CASSSLDTAGELFF. The chain joins TRBV18 to TRBJ2-2, with TRBD2 as a possible D gene (5 bases). CDR1 and CDR2 from the germline V gene are KGHSH and LQKENI. The CDR3 sequence is 14 residues long. The germline V and J ends were trimmed by 6 bases and 6 bases, with 14 bases remaining between them. Combining the CDR3 with reference TRBV18 and TRBJ2-2 gives the whole variable domain NAGVMQNPRHLVRRRGQEARLRCSPMKGHSHVYWYRQLPEEGLKFMVYLQKENIIDESGMPKERFSAEFPKEGPSILRIQQVVRGDSAAYFCASSSLDTAGELFFGEGSRLTVL.

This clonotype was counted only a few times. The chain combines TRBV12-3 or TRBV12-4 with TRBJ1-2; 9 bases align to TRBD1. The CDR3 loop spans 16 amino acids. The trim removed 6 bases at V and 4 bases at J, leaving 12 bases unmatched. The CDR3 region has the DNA TGTGCCAGCAGCCCCGGACCCGGGACAGGGACCTATGGCTACACCTTC. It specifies CASSPGPGTGTYGYTF.

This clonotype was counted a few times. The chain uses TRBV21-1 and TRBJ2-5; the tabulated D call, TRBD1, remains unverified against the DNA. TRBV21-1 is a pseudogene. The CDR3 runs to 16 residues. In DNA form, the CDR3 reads TGTGCCAGCAGCGCCTTCGGACGAGAGGACGGGAAGACCCAGTACTTC. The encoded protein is CASSAFGREDGKTQYF.

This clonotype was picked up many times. The CDR3 is CASSSGTLQTYEQYF. The CDR3 region has the DNA TGTGCCAGCTCATCAGGAACGCTACAGACCTACGAGCAGTACTTC. J is TRBJ2-7 and V is TRBV18; D remains unclear. Trimming pared 5 bases from V and 2 bases from J, leaving 16 bases between. The CDR3 totals 15 residues. From germline, CDR1 is KGHSH and CDR2 LQKENI.

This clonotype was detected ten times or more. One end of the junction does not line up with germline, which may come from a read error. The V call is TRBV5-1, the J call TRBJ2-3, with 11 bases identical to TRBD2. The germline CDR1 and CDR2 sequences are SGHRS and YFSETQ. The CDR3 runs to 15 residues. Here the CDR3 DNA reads TGTGCCAGCAGTTTAGCGGGAGGGAGCACAGATACGCAGTATTTT. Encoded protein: CASSLAGGSTDTQYF.